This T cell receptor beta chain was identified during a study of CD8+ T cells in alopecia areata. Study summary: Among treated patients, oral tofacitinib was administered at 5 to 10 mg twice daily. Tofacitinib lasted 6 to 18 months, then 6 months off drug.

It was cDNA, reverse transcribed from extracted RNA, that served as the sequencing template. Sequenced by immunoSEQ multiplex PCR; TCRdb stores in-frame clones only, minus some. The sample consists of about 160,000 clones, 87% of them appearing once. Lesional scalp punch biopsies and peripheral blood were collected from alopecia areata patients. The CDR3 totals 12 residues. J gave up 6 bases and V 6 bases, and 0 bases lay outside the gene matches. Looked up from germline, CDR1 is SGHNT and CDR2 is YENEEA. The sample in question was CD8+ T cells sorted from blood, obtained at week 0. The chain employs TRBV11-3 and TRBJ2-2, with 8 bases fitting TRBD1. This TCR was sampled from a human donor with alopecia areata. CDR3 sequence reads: CASRTGAGELFF. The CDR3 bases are TGTGCCAGCAGGACAGGGGCCGGGGAGCTGTTTTTT.